One sample yielded the 17 T cell receptor beta chains listed below, sequenced in a study of CD8 T cells in Susac syndrome. cDNA came from roughly 0.53 to 1 ug RNA primed by random hexamers. MiXCR was run by TCRdb on the immunoSEQ multiplex PCR reads, yielding one entry per CDR3 protein. The table includes more than 95,000 distinct CDR3 sequences, around 94% detected once. The material sequenced was CD4+ T cells from PBMCs. All receptors derive from a human donor with multiple sclerosis.

V gene TRBV29-1 combines with J gene TRBJ1-1, with 7 bases fitting TRBD1. The trim removed 4 bases at V and 1 base at J, leaving 15 bases unmatched. This CDR3 spans 17 amino acids. CDR1 is SQVTM, CDR2 ANQGSEA, per germline. CDR3 sequence (DNA): TGCAGCGTTGCGCAAAATAGAATAAGGACAGGGAACACTGAAGCTTTCTTT. Its protein is CSVAQNRIRTGNTEAFF.

V usage is TRBV7-6 and J usage is TRBJ1-1; 8 bases line up with TRBD1. The junction had 2 bases not matched to a gene; V was cut back by 2 bases and J by 0 bases. The germline gives CDR1 SGHVS, CDR2 FNYEAQ. The CDR3 consists of 15 residues. Here the CDR3 reads CASSLQGAVNTEAFF. The CDR3 DNA follows: TGTGCCAGCAGCTTACAGGGGGCTGTGAACACTGAAGCTTTCTTT.

The V call is TRBV25-1, the J call TRBJ1-1, with a tentative D call TRBD1 (5 bases). The CDR3 runs to 15 residues. Germline V gene data show CDR1 as MGHDK and CDR2 as SYGVNS. Trimming shortened V by 4 bases and J by 1 base, and 13 bases separated the two germline ends. DNA for the CDR3: TGTGCCAGCAGTGTAATAAGGGGCAGGAACACTGAAGCTTTCTTT. This sequence encodes CASSVIRGRNTEAFF. The variable domain in full, with the rest retrieved from reference TRBV25-1 and TRBJ1-1, is EADIYQTPRYLVIGTGKKITLECSQTMGHDKMYWYQQDPGMELHLIHYSYGVNSTEKGDLSSESTVSRIRTEHFPLTLESARPSHTSQYLCASSVIRGRNTEAFFGQGTRLTVV.

The J gene is TRBJ1-5, the V gene TRBV19, with D unclear. The CDR3 totals 14 residues. Germline lookup yields CDR1 LNHDA and CDR2 SQIVND (reference sequence). The V end lost 10 bases, the J end lost 2 bases, and 15 bases lay between the germline ends. In nucleotides, the CDR3 is TGTGCCACCAGTTTAGGCCCGGGCAATCAGCCCCAGCATTTT. Encoded protein: CATSLGPGNQPQHF.

The rearrangement joins TRBV5-1 to TRBJ2-3, with D possibly TRBD1 on 6 matching bases. The length of the CDR3 is 16 residues. Deletions cut 0 bases from V and 1 base from J, with 12 bases between. Germline V lookup: CDR1 SGHRS, CDR2 YFSETQ. CDR3: CASSLVTAGGTDTQYF. In nucleotides, the CDR3 is TGCGCCAGCAGCTTGGTAACGGCAGGGGGCACAGATACGCAGTATTTT.

The chain is built from TRBV18 and TRBJ2-7; 7 nucleotides line up with TRBD1. V lost 6 bases and J lost 4; bases outside the gene matches: 6. Germline assignment: CDR1 KGHSH and CDR2 LQKENI. This CDR3 is 13 amino acids long. CDR3 residues: CASSSNRGYEQYF. Here the CDR3 DNA reads TGTGCCAGCTCGTCCAACAGGGGATACGAGCAGTACTTC. Using reference TRBV18 and TRBJ2-7 for the parts outside the CDR3, the full variable domain is NAGVMQNPRHLVRRRGQEARLRCSPMKGHSHVYWYRQLPEEGLKFMVYLQKENIIDESGMPKERFSAEFPKEGPSILRIQQVVRGDSAAYFCASSSNRGYEQYFGPGTRLTVT.

This chain's CDR3 is CASSSNRVGAFF. The CDR3 DNA reads as TGCGCCAGCAGCTCGAACAGGGTAGGAGCTTTCTTT. V usage is TRBV5-1 and J usage is TRBJ1-1; tentative D call: TRBD1 (6 bases). Deletions cut 3 bases from V and 10 bases from J, with 13 bases between. This CDR3 has 12 residues. Per germline, CDR1 SGHRS and CDR2 YFSETQ. Variable domain in full (rest from reference TRBV5-1 and TRBJ1-1): KAGVTQTPRYLIKTRGQQVTLSCSPISGHRSVSWYQQTPGQGLQFLFEYFSETQRNKGNFPGRFSGRQFSNSRSEMNVSTLELGDSALYLCASSSNRVGAFFGQGTRLTVV.

This chain connects TRBV7-2 to TRBJ2-6; a weak D match, TRBD2 (5 bases). There are 16 residues in the CDR3. The germline V and J ends were trimmed by 2 bases and 3 bases, with 11 bases remaining between them. From germline, CDR1 is SGHTA and CDR2 FQGNSA. Here the CDR3 reads CASSLSGGHGANVLTF. CDR3 DNA: TGTGCCAGCAGCTTATCAGGCGGGCATGGGGCCAACGTCCTGACTTTC. Supplemented by reference TRBV7-2 and TRBJ2-6, the full variable domain reads GAGVSQSPSNKVTEKGKDVELRCDPISGHTALYWYRQSLGQGLEFLIYFQGNSAPDKSGLPSDRFSAERTGGSVSTLTIQRTQQEDSAVYLCASSLSGGHGANVLTFGAGSRLTVL.

J is TRBJ2-4 and V is TRBV5-5; 8 bases agree with TRBD1. The CDR3 extends over 16 amino acids. With V trimmed by 2 bases and J by 3 bases, 7 bases remained unmatched. Germline V gives CDR1 SGHKS, CDR2 YYEKEE (reference sequence). Here the CDR3 DNA reads TGTGCCAGCAGCTTAGGGACGGGGACAGGCAAAAACATTCAGTACTTC. Protein product: CASSLGTGTGKNIQYF.

The J gene is TRBJ2-4, the V gene TRBV20-1, with D possibly called TRBD1 or TRBD2 (5 bases each). V was clipped by 4 bases and J by 5 bases, with 18 bases between them. Germline assignment: CDR1 DFQATT and CDR2 SNEGSKA (reference sequence). The CDR3 is 15 amino acids. CDR3 in amino acids: CSAIRGGNAENIQYF. CDR3 nucleotide sequence: TGCAGTGCTATCCGGGGCGGTAACGCCGAAAACATTCAGTACTTC.

The V gene is TRBV9, the J gene TRBJ2-7; weak D call: TRBD1 (5 bases). V lost 3 bases, J lost 0 bases, and 7 bases lay in between. Germline CDR1 SGDLS, CDR2 YYNGEE. The CDR3 is 13 amino acids. The CDR3 DNA reads as TGTGCCAGCAGCGCAGGGATCTCCTACGAGCAGTACTTC. This sequence encodes CASSAGISYEQYF.

The J gene is TRBJ2-1, the V gene TRBV29-1; tentatively, D is TRBD2 (6 bases). The germline V and J ends were trimmed by 5 bases and 7 bases, with 18 bases remaining between them. This CDR3 has 14 amino acids. CDR1 and CDR2 (germline): SQVTM, ANQGSEA. The CDR3 nucleotides read TGCAGCGTTTGGAGCCAGGGAGGACGGAATGAGCAGTTCTTC. Translation: CSVWSQGGRNEQFF.

The chain couples TRBV5-1 to TRBJ2-5, with D tentatively TRBD2 (6 bases). This CDR3 has 14 residues. Per germline, CDR1 SGHRS and CDR2 YFSETQ. Trimming shortened V by 4 bases and J by 5 bases, and 15 bases separated the two germline ends. CDR3 in amino acids: CASSTGTPAETQYF. CDR3 nucleotide sequence: TGCGCCAGCAGCACGGGGACTCCCGCGGAGACCCAGTACTTC.

This rearrangement joins TRBV29-1 to TRBJ2-7; D possibly corresponds to TRBD1 (6 bases). The CDR3 has 13 residues. Trimming took 6 bases from V and 4 from J, leaving 16 bases between them. CDR1 and CDR2 from the germline V gene are SQVTM and ANQGSEA. The CDR3 bases are TGCAGCGTCAACTCCAAAACAGGGTACGAGCAGTACTTC. Its translation: CSVNSKTGYEQYF.

This sequence joins TRBV12-3 or TRBV12-4 and TRBJ1-3; 7 bases fit TRBD1. The CDR3 contains 16 residues. With V trimmed by 5 bases and J by 0 bases, 7 bases remained unmatched. The CDR3 coding sequence is TGTGCCAGCAGTGAGGACAGGCCGTACTCTGGAAACACCATATATTTT. Translating gives CASSEDRPYSGNTIYF.

V gene TRBV10-3 combines with J gene TRBJ1-6; 10 bases are a match to TRBD1. CDR3 length: 13 residues. CDR1 ENHRY and CDR2 SYGVKD come from the germline V gene. Trimming at V came to 10 bases and at J to 7 bases, leaving 4 bases not matched to a gene. The CDR3 DNA follows: TGTGCCACATTGGGACAGGGGAATTCACCCCTCCACTTT. Protein sequence: CATLGQGNSPLHF.

This clonotype appeared a single time. The junction shows a germline mismatch at one end, possibly a read error. The chain has TRBV12-3 or TRBV12-4 and TRBJ2-3; 8 bases fit TRBD2. The CDR3 totals 14 residues. The CDR3 sequence: CASSIAGPRDTQYF. The CDR3 DNA is TGTGCCAGCAGTATAGCGGGGCCTAGAGATACGCAGTATTTT.